This section outlines one T cell receptor (beta chain) sequence together with its context. There is no known antigen for this receptor. Within one base of it there is no much larger clone, and no base qualities were kept. This specimen belongs to a study of PD-L1 blockade in urothelial cancer listed by TCRdb under 2017. Regarding the study in general: All patients started therapy at some point between 2014 and 2016 and received atezolizumab 1,200 mg intravenously every 3 weeks. Durable clinical benefit was achieved by nine patients but not by the remaining 20. Whole exome sequencing and RNA sequencing of pretreatment tumors were performed alongside TCR sequencing in the same patients. Blood samples yielded a median of about 150,000 T cells and tens of thousands of unique TCRs, with median clonality around 0.084. An ECOG performance status of 0 or 1 was recorded for the patients, and 0 to 3 prior chemotherapy regimens had been received by the patients. Durable clinical benefit meant progression-free survival longer than 6 months, and TCR features were also tested against progression-free and overall survival. About 85% of the 29 patients were males with bladder-origin urothelial cancer, and 18 of 29 reported a prior smoking history. Blood samples were analyzed 3 weeks after the start of treatment (second dose) and 6 weeks after the start of treatment. Pretreatment blood TCR-seq was available for about 28 patients, at least one posttreatment blood collection was obtained for roughly 25 patients, and tumor TCR-seq was available for roughly 25 patients. An exploratory multi-omic analysis was conducted of the somatic, immune and clinical correlates of response to PD-L1 blockade with atezolizumab in urothelial cancer. TCR sequencing covered pretreatment tumor samples and matched, serially collected peripheral blood taken before and after atezolizumab treatment.

The CDR3 spans 14 residues, from the cysteine through the phenylalanine. Only the CDR3 DNA is retained, 42 bases long and in frame from the first base. The germline V gene supplies CDR1 SNHLY and CDR2 FYNNEI. V drops 6 bases and J drops 8 bases, leaving 17 bases in between. General findings and caveats noted by the study authors: At 3 weeks after the start of treatment, tumor-associated TCR clones in peripheral blood had expanded more in patients with durable benefit (n of about 21, p = 0.022). Because of the small sample size (n of about 29) and the many exploratory analyses performed, the results are intended to be regarded as hypothesis-generating. A pretreatment peripheral blood TCR clonality below the median was linked to improved progression-free and overall survival.

To estimate absolute template abundance from read counts, synthetic TCR analog templates were spiked into each PCR. Using the immunoSEQ assay, TCRbeta CDR3 regions were amplified from genomic DNA with bias-controlled V and J gene primers. Sequencing of rearranged TCRbeta segments was performed at approximately 20X coverage. Concerning the study's data processing: Clustering was used to correct sequencing errors, and CDR3s were annotated against IMGT to assign V, D and J genes. Downstream analyses used only productive TCRbeta rearrangements and left out out-of-frame or stop-codon sequences. Clonality was computed as one minus Shannon entropy normalized by the log of the number of unique productive sequences. Fisher's exact test with Benjamini-Hochberg correction, at a threshold of adjusted p below 0.01, was used to find clones that differed between time points or between blood and tumor. TCRdb mirrors the immuneACCESS table, restricted to in-frame sequences. Some clones are absent from its copies; in checked studies, under half trace to an unresolved V gene, and the reason for the others is unknown. V and J calls and clone size follow that table, whereas D and trimming were derived from the DNA. Counted in this sample were about 70,000 clones; 90% of them appeared once. The ten largest clonotypes hold 3.5% to 5.5% of the sample.

The time point label here, explained by the study, means: pretreatment peripheral blood. The cohort comprised 30 or so patients with locally advanced or metastatic urothelial carcinoma treated at Memorial Sloan Kettering on a trial protocol. Peripheral blood mononuclear cells were collected pretreatment and during treatment, at between 1 and 8 total time points per patient. The Qiagen DNeasy Blood extraction kit was used to purify genomic DNA from total PBMCs and from tumor samples. PBMCs were collected pretreatment and during treatment, and were isolated and stored as previously described. The sample in question was PBMCs, obtained around atezolizumab (anti-PD-L1) treatment. This TCR came from a man in his 70s with urothelial cancer. The rearrangement joined TRBV2 to TRBJ2-1; tentative D gene TRBD1, with 6 bases matching. CDR3 sequence: CASRGALAADEQFF. At the DNA level, the sequence is TGTGCCAGCAGGGGGGCTCTGGCGGCGGATGAGCAGTTCTTC. Extended through the reference TRBV2 and TRBJ2-1 proteins, this CDR3 yields the full variable domain: EPEVTQTPSHQVTQMGQEVILRCVPISNHLYFYWYRQILGQKVEFLVSFYNNEISEKSEIFDDQFSVERPDGSNFTLKIRSTKLEDSAMYFCASRGALAADEQFFGPGTRLTVL.